These T cell receptor beta chains were read from a single sample in a study of CD8 T cells in Susac syndrome. TCRdb called the immunoSEQ multiplex PCR reads again in MiXCR, with one record for every CDR3 protein. Here the sample spans some 150,000 distinct CDR3 sequences, about 95% being singletons. The sample was CD8+ T cells from PBMCs. The receptor set was obtained from a human donor with multiple sclerosis. Both conserved end residues are part of each CDR3. Clone size appears in some rows only: once, few, many, or a class for an expanded clone.

v_gene: TRBV5-1; abundance: .; CDR3aa: CASRSLGQSYEQYF
v_gene: TRBV11-2; abundance: .; CDR3aa: CASSLGQAQRVEAFF
v_gene: TRBV14; abundance: .; CDR3aa: CASSLFVSGPRTDTQYF
v_gene: TRBV7-8; abundance: .; CDR3aa: CASSSTTQVSNQPQHF
v_gene: TRBV6-5; abundance: .; CDR3aa: CASSLGLAGGYEQYF
v_gene: TRBV5-1; abundance: .; CDR3aa: CASSLQGSNTDTQYF
v_gene: TRBV30; abundance: .; CDR3aa: CAWRPGGTEAFF
v_gene: TRBV5-6; abundance: .; CDR3aa: CASSSGQGDTEAFF
v_gene: TRBV29-1; abundance: once; CDR3aa: CSVEGWVETQYF
v_gene: TRBV7-9; abundance: .; CDR3aa: CASSLTRPNEQFF
v_gene: TRBV7-9; abundance: .; CDR3aa: CASSYPLSGLRSYNEQFF
v_gene: TRBV7-9; abundance: .; CDR3aa: CASSLDSPRGVVEQFF
v_gene: TRBV5-1; abundance: .; CDR3aa: CASSPSLTGTYEQYF
v_gene: TRBV30; abundance: .; CDR3aa: CAHYPSTGGNSPLHF
v_gene: TRBV7-8; abundance: .; CDR3aa: CASSPGPLRGYEQYF
v_gene: TRBV4-1; abundance: .; CDR3aa: CASTPQPGAPNYEQYF
v_gene: TRBV12-3/TRBV12-4; abundance: .; CDR3aa: CASSLGRGFTDTQYF
v_gene: TRBV27; abundance: once; CDR3aa: CASSPGTGVENIQYF
v_gene: TRBV4-1; abundance: .; CDR3aa: CASSQGVLETQYF
v_gene: TRBV29-1; abundance: .; CDR3aa: CSVGAPSSYEQYF
v_gene: TRBV15; abundance: .; CDR3aa: CATSGSRYEQYF
v_gene: TRBV30; abundance: .; CDR3aa: CAWTVTSGGYNEQFF
v_gene: TRBV20-1; abundance: .; CDR3aa: CSARTSGGATYNEQFF
v_gene: TRBV7-9; abundance: .; CDR3aa: CASSSPGTERQFF
v_gene: TRBV12-5; abundance: .; CDR3aa: CASGLVGLYNEQFF
v_gene: TRBV4-2; abundance: .; CDR3aa: CASTPGQGALYGYTF
v_gene: TRBV2; abundance: .; CDR3aa: CATHGWNTGELFF
v_gene: TRBV15; abundance: .; CDR3aa: CATSRDDEDREAFF
v_gene: TRBV18; abundance: once; CDR3aa: CASSSAQENTEAFF
v_gene: TRBV7-9; abundance: .; CDR3aa: CASSLDRGTNGYTF
v_gene: TRBV20-1; abundance: .; CDR3aa: CSAVGRISTDTQYF
v_gene: TRBV3-1; abundance: .; CDR3aa: CASRTDTENTEAFF
v_gene: TRBV27; abundance: .; CDR3aa: CASTSGANVLTF
v_gene: TRBV12-3/TRBV12-4; abundance: .; CDR3aa: CASTGGAFGYGYTF
v_gene: TRBV4-1; abundance: .; CDR3aa: CASSQDKGLDRRVTQYF
v_gene: TRBV7-9; abundance: .; CDR3aa: CASSSSGPLGETQYF
v_gene: TRBV4-2; abundance: .; CDR3aa: CASSQEVAGATDTQYF
v_gene: TRBV3-1; abundance: .; CDR3aa: CASSQGVGGSYNEQFF
v_gene: TRBV6-1; abundance: .; CDR3aa: CASSEDGREGWETQYF
v_gene: TRBV3-1; abundance: .; CDR3aa: CASSQGPTLIPDTQYF
v_gene: TRBV5-1; abundance: .; CDR3aa: CASSFREEGTDTQYF
v_gene: TRBV4-1; abundance: .; CDR3aa: CASSQVRADAYEQYF